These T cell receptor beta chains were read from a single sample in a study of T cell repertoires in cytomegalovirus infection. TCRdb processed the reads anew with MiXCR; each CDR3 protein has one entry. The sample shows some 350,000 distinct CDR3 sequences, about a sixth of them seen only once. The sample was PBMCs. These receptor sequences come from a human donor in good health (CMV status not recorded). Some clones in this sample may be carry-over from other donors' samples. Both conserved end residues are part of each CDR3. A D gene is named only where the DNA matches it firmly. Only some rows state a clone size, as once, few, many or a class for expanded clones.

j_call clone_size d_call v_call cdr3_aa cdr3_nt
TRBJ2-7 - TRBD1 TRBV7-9 CASSLSGTGSFEQYF TGTGCCAGCAGCTTGTCCGGGACAGGATCTTTCGAGCAGTACTTC
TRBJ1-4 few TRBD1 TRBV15 CATSRDRANEKLFF TGTGCCACCAGCAGGGACAGGGCGAATGAAAAACTGTTTTTT
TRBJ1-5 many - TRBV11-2 CASSSQPSNQPQHF TGTGCCAGCAGCTCCCAGCCTAGCAATCAGCCCCAGCATTTT
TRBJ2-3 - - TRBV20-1 CSARDGRGARDTQYF TGCAGTGCTAGAGATGGTCGGGGGGCAAGAGATACGCAGTATTTT
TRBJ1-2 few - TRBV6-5 CASSYKGFYGYTF TGTGCCAGCAGTTACAAAGGTTTCTATGGCTACACCTTC
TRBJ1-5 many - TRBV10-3 CAISESRPSNQPQHF TGTGCCATCAGTGAGTCCAGGCCGAGCAATCAGCCCCAGCATTTT
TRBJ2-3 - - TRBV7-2 CASSLEGSGGRGTDTQYF TGTGCCAGCAGCTTAGAAGGTTCTGGCGGAAGGGGCACAGATACGCAGTATTTT
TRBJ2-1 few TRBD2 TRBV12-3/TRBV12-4 CASTRGGNEQFF TGTGCCAGCACCCGGGGGGGCAATGAGCAGTTCTTC
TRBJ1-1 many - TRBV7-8 CASSRARENTEAFF TGTGCCAGCAGCCGGGCGAGGGAAAACACTGAAGCTTTCTTT
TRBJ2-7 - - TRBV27 CASSPNGPYYEQYF TGTGCCAGCAGTCCCAACGGACCCTACTACGAGCAGTACTTC
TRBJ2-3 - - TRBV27 CASSLRAGWTDTQYF TGTGCCAGCAGTTTACGCGCGGGGTGGACAGATACGCAGTATTTT
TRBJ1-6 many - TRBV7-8 CASSLFVGLPLHF TGTGCCAGCAGCTTATTTGTGGGATTACCCCTCCACTTT
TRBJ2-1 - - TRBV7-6 CANSIDRYNEQFF TGTGCCAACAGCATAGACAGATACAATGAGCAGTTCTTC
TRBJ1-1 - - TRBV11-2 CASSRGAGLDTEAFF TGTGCCAGCAGCCGGGGGGCGGGGCTGGACACTGAAGCTTTCTTT
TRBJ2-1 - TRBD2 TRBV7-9 CASSLGPAGVSEQFF TGTGCCAGCAGCTTAGGCCCAGCGGGAGTGAGTGAGCAGTTCTTC
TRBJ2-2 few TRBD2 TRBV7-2 CASSLSGGATGELFF TGTGCCAGCAGCTTGAGCGGGGGGGCAACCGGGGAGCTGTTTTTT
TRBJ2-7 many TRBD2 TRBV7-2 CASTRGGLAGGEYDEQYF TGTGCCAGCACCCGAGGGGGGCTAGCGGGAGGGGAATACGACGAGCAGTACTTC
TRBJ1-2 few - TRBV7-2 CASSLGTEWDGYTF TGTGCCAGCAGCTTAGGGACAGAATGGGATGGCTACACCTTC
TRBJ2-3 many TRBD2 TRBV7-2 CASSLVYSGAGTDTQYF TGTGCCAGCAGCTTAGTTTACAGCGGGGCGGGCACAGATACGCAGTATTTT
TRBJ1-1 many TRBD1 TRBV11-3 CASRLTGDTEAFF TGTGCCAGCAGACTGACAGGGGACACTGAAGCTTTCTTT
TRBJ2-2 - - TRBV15 CATSRDVTPPGELFF TGTGCCACCAGCAGAGACGTGACCCCTCCCGGGGAGCTGTTTTTT
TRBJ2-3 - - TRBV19 CASSHLSTDTQYF TGTGCCAGTAGTCATCTTAGCACAGATACGCAGTATTTT
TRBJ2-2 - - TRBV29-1 CSRRNTGELFF TGCAGCAGACGGAACACCGGGGAGCTGTTTTTT
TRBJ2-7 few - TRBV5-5 CASSLTTAGSYEQYF TGTGCCAGCAGCTTGACTACCGCGGGATCCTACGAGCAGTACTTC